These T cell receptor beta chains were read from a single sample in a study of blood T cell repertoires in COVID-19. Here immunoSEQ multiplex PCR was the method, and the copy in TCRdb shows in-frame clones only, minus some. The sample shows 200,000 or so clones, approximately 90% of them seen only once. What was sequenced was peripheral blood. All receptors derive from a man aged 55 to 69 with COVID-19, enrolled during active disease. The CDR3 runs from the conserved cysteine through the conserved F or W. D genes are given only for firm matches. The size field is filled for only some rows; it gives once, few, many or a size class.

clone_size,d_call,j_call,v_call,cdr3_nt,cdr3_aa
few,.,TRBJ2-7,TRBV7-3,TGTGCCAGCAGCTTAATGGGAGGGGGTGAGCAGTACTTC,CASSLMGGGEQYF
.,TRBD2,TRBJ2-2,TRBV9,TGTGCCAGCCGCGTGACTAGCGGGGGGGCGGGCACCGGGGAGCTGTTTTTT,CASRVTSGGAGTGELFF
.,TRBD1,TRBJ1-3,TRBV18,TGTGCCAGCTCACCAAGACAGGGCCGAGGTGGAAACACCATATATTTT,CASSPRQGRGGNTIYF
.,.,TRBJ1-5,TRBV28,TGTGCCAGCACTCTAACGGGGAATCAGCCCCAGCATTTT,CASTLTGNQPQHF
.,.,TRBJ1-5,TRBV28,TGTGCCAGCAGGTCAGGGGGCAATCAGCCCCAGCATTTT,CASRSGGNQPQHF
.,TRBD1,TRBJ2-1,TRBV2,TGTGCCAGCAGCCCGGGACAGACCTACAATGAGCAGTTCTTC,CASSPGQTYNEQFF
.,TRBD1,TRBJ1-1,TRBV11-3,TGTGCCAGCAGCCCAGGGGGCAAGAACACTGAAGCTTTCTTT,CASSPGGKNTEAFF
.,.,TRBJ2-4,TRBV5-4,TGTGCCAGCAGCTCACCAGGGGTGGCCGCCAAAAACATTCAGTACTTC,CASSSPGVAAKNIQYF
.,TRBD2,TRBJ2-1,TRBV6-4,TGTGCCGGGCGGACTAGCGGGTATAATGAGCAGTTCTTC,CAGRTSGYNEQFF
.,TRBD1,TRBJ1-1,TRBV4-1,TGCGCCAGCAGTCGAGGGACAGGGTTCGGGAACACTGAAGCTTTCTTT,CASSRGTGFGNTEAFF
.,.,TRBJ1-3,TRBV6-5,TGTGCCAGCAGTTACTCGAGTACTGGAAACACCATATATTTT,CASSYSSTGNTIYF
.,.,TRBJ2-1,TRBV5-4,TGTGCCAGCAGCGGAATTCCAGGATTAACCTACAATGAGCAGTTCTTC,CASSGIPGLTYNEQFF
.,TRBD2,TRBJ2-4,TRBV18,TGTGCCAGCTCACCAAGTATACTAGCGAACAAAAACATTCAGTACTTC,CASSPSILANKNIQYF
few,.,TRBJ2-1,TRBV16,TGTGCCAGCAGCCTCGGGAATGAGCAGTTCTTC,CASSLGNEQFF